This TCR beta chain was identified in a study of vaccination effects on CD4 cells after COVID-19. The protocol was immunoSEQ multiplex PCR, while the TCRdb copy is restricted to in-frame clones and leaves out a portion. The repertoire holds 25,000 to 30,000 clones, with around 74% as singletons. As regards this clone: What it recognizes is unknown.

Expansion with viral peptide pools was applied to antigen-specific CD4+ T cells by the ViraFEST assay prior to sequencing. The culture ran for less than 12 days, and then CD4+ T cells were isolated. All participants had two doses of either the BNT162b2 or mRNA-1273 vaccine. No vaccinee had earlier SARS-CoV-2 infection, and nucleocapsid antibodies were negative. Cells had half their medium changed to IL-2 medium on days 3 and 7. CDR1 and CDR2 (germline): KGHSH, LQKENI. The V gene lost 0 bases and the J gene lost 1 base, with 16 bases spanning the gap. This CDR3 is 17 amino acids long. The sequence derives from a human donor who received a COVID-19 vaccine. The chain has TRBV18 and TRBJ2-7, with D perhaps given as TRBD1 or TRBD2 (5 bases each). This specimen was CD4+ T cells from PBMCs cultured with HCoV-OC43 spike peptides, taken after COVID-19 vaccination. Specified subset: HCoV-OC43 spike overlapping peptide pool stimulation. The CDR3 nucleotides read TGTGCCAGCTCACCACCGGGGATCGGGACGGGATCCTACGAGCAGTACTTC. Translation gives CASSPPGIGTGSYEQYF. Variable domain in full (rest from reference TRBV18 and TRBJ2-7): NAGVMQNPRHLVRRRGQEARLRCSPMKGHSHVYWYRQLPEEGLKFMVYLQKENIIDESGMPKERFSAEFPKEGPSILRIQQVVRGDSAAYFCASSPPGIGTGSYEQYFGPGTRLTVT.